The 32 T cell receptor beta chains reported below all come from one sample, sequenced in a study of blood T cells in healthy people across ages. Primed by a sample-barcoded 5' primer and a J-beta primer mix, a second PCR proceeded for about 6 to 12 cycles. TCRdb reprocessed the 5' RACE reads with MiXCR, giving one entry per CDR3 protein. In the table there are hundreds of thousands of distinct CDR3 sequences, roughly 20% of which are singletons. Sequencing was performed on blood. Receptors were obtained from a man aged 70-80 years in good health.

This clonotype was observed a handful of times. The V call is TRBV6-5, the J call TRBJ2-5; D is unclear. Germline CDR1 is MNHEY and CDR2 is SVGAGI. V lost 4 bases, J lost 7 bases, and 7 bases lay in between. The CDR3 consists of 11 residues. CDR3 amino acids: CASSSYGTQYF. In DNA form, the CDR3 reads TGTGCCAGCAGTTCCTATGGGACCCAGTACTTC.

This clonotype has only a few counts. The chain is built from TRBV6-5 and TRBJ1-1, with 9 positions matching TRBD1. Per germline, CDR1 MNHEY and CDR2 SVGAGI. This CDR3 comprises 15 residues. The V segment lost 5 bases and the J segment 5 bases; nucleotides outside the gene matches: 9. The CDR3 DNA sequence: TGTGCCAGCAGTCCTCACCGGGACAGGGTTACTGAAGCTTTCTTT. Its protein product is CASSPHRDRVTEAFF.

This clonotype has more than one count but fewer than ten. An end of the junction does not agree with germline; a read error may underlie this. This chain links TRBV19 with TRBJ2-4; TRBD1 matches at 7 bases. Germline V gene lookup returns CDR1 LNHDA and CDR2 SQIVND (reference sequence). The CDR3 extends over 12 amino acids. The CDR3 DNA follows: TGTGCCAGTAGTACTTGGACAGGAGTGCTTATTTTC. Encoded protein: CASSTWTGVLIF.

This clonotype was observed a few times. The rearrangement links TRBV3-1 to TRBJ1-2, with 7 nucleotides matching TRBD1. The CDR3 covers 15 residues. CDR1 and CDR2 from the germline V gene are LGHDT and YNNKEL (reference sequence). With 3 bases clipped from V and 2 bases from J, the junction kept 6 bases outside the gene matches. CDR3 nucleotides: TGTGCCAGCAGCCACCATGGGGGACAGAACTATGGCTACACCTTC. Its protein product is CASSHHGGQNYGYTF.

The chain joins TRBV15 to TRBJ2-7; TRBD2 aligns across 8 bases. This CDR3 is built from 19 residues. Germline V gene lookup returns CDR1 LNHNV and CDR2 YYDKDF (reference sequence). V was pared by 1 base and J by 0 bases, with 14 bases of the junction left unmatched. CDR3 region: CATSRVPPGLGSFSYEQYF. DNA of the CDR3: TGTGCCACCAGCAGAGTGCCCCCGGGACTAGGATCCTTCTCCTACGAGCAGTACTTC.

A few counts support this clonotype. The chain employs TRBV6-1 and TRBJ2-2; 8 bases line up with TRBD2. The ends lost 7 bases at V and 1 base at J; junction bases unmatched: 11. The length of the CDR3 is 17 residues. CDR1 and CDR2 from the germline V gene are MNHNS and SASEGT. The CDR3 DNA follows: TGTGCCAGCATCCCGGGACTAGTGGGAGGGAACACCGGGGAGCTGTTTTTT. Amino acids: CASIPGLVGGNTGELFF.

There are a few counts of this clonotype. This sequence joins TRBV2 and TRBJ2-7; 8 positions match TRBD2. The germline gives CDR1 SNHLY, CDR2 FYNNEI. This CDR3 contains 14 residues. J lost 2 bases, V lost 4 bases, and 4 bases had no gene match. CDR3 sequence: CASSVAGGTYEQYF. CDR3 nucleotides: TGTGCCAGCAGTGTGGCGGGAGGAACCTACGAGCAGTACTTC.

This clonotype occurred a few times. This sequence joins TRBV7-9 and TRBJ2-3, with D perhaps TRBD2 (7 bases). V was cut by 9 bases and J by 4 bases, with 11 bases left in between. Germline CDR1 SEHNR, CDR2 FQNEAQ (reference sequence). This CDR3 spans 12 amino acids. The CDR3 sequence is CASGGAPDTQYF. The CDR3 region has the DNA TGTGCCAGTGGGGGGGCCCCAGATACGCAGTATTTT.

This clonotype occurred many times. The chain is built from TRBV12-3 or TRBV12-4 and TRBJ2-5; no clear D gene. The V and J ends lost 1 base and 7 bases respectively, with 4 bases between them. The CDR3 loop spans 11 amino acids. DNA of the CDR3: TGTGCCAGCAGTTTAGGGGGGACCCAGTACTTC. The encoded protein is CASSLGGTQYF.

This clonotype was recorded a few times. This chain links TRBV7-2 with TRBJ2-1; TRBD2 aligns across 8 bases. With V trimmed by 6 bases and J by 2 bases, 9 bases remained unmatched. CDR1 and CDR2 from the germline V gene are SGHTA and FQGNSA. The CDR3 has 16 amino acids. This chain's CDR3 is CASRPPGLGAYNEQFF. The CDR3 DNA reads TGTGCCAGCAGACCCCCGGGACTAGGGGCCTACAATGAGCAGTTCTTC.

A word on this clonotype: Mismatch with germline at one junction end may stem from a read error. The chain recombines TRBV9 with TRBJ1-2; a possible D gene is TRBD1 (5 bases). The CDR3 sequence is 16 residues long. Germline V gives CDR1 SGDLS, CDR2 YYNGEE. Written as DNA, the CDR3 is TGTGCCAGCAGCGTAGGGGTAGACAGTCCAAACTATGGCTACGCCTTC. Its translation: CASSVGVDSPNYGYAF. The whole variable domain, filled in from reference TRBV9 and TRBJ1-2, reads DSGVTQTPKHLITATGQRVTLRCSPRSGDLSVYWYQQSLDQGLQFLIQYYNGEERAKGNILERFSAQQFPDLHSELNLSSLELGDSALYFCASSVGVDSPNYGYAFGSGTRLTVV.

The V and J genes are TRBV28 and TRBJ2-5; 9 bases fit TRBD2. Losses at the gene ends were 6 bases for V and 2 bases for J; bases not matched to a gene: 7. The CDR3 spans 15 residues. CDR1 and CDR2 (germline): MDHEN, SYDVKM. The CDR3 DNA reads TGTGCCAGCAGCGCGGGAGGGAACCTACAAGAGACCCAGTACTTC. Amino acids: CASSAGGNLQETQYF.

A few counts support this clonotype. The V and J genes are TRBV5-5 and TRBJ2-5, with D possibly being TRBD1 (6 bases). This CDR3 has 13 residues. Germline V lookup: CDR1 SGHKS, CDR2 YYEKEE (reference sequence). Between the trimmed V and J ends, which lost 4 bases and 2 bases, there was a span of 9 bases. The CDR3 reads CASSKGQQETQYF. DNA for the CDR3: TGTGCCAGCAGCAAAGGACAGCAAGAGACCCAGTACTTC.

This clonotype showed up just a few times. The chain employs TRBV20-1 and TRBJ2-5; tentatively, D is TRBD1 (5 bases). This CDR3 spans 11 amino acids. V shed 8 bases and J shed 5 bases, with 12 bases lying between them. Germline V lookup: CDR1 DFQATT, CDR2 SNEGSKA (reference sequence). In DNA form, the CDR3 reads TGCAGTAAAGGGGAAATGGAGACCCAGTACTTC. It specifies CSKGEMETQYF.

This clonotype was detected only a few times. The rearrangement uses TRBV6-5 and TRBJ1-2, with 7 nucleotides matching TRBD1. The germline gives CDR1 MNHEY, CDR2 SVGAGI. J lost 5 bases, V lost 6 bases, and 9 bases had no gene match. This CDR3 has 14 residues. CDR3 sequence (DNA): TGTGCCAGCAGCTTCGGACAGGTCGGGTATGGCTACACCTTC. This encodes CASSFGQVGYGYTF.

The chain is built from TRBV20-1 and TRBJ2-5; 13 bases line up with TRBD2. The J call may be incorrect, as the DNA end agrees better with TRBJ2-1. The CDR3 contains 14 residues. CDR1 and CDR2 from the germline V gene are DFQATT and SNEGSKA (reference sequence). The CDR3 is CSARGTSGSGEQFF. CDR3 sequence (DNA): TGCAGTGCTAGAGGGACTAGCGGGAGTGGCGAGCAGTTCTTC.

The chain employs TRBV11-2 and TRBJ2-1; TRBD2 aligns across 11 bases. There are 17 residues in the CDR3. The V segment lost 5 bases and the J segment 3 bases; nucleotides outside the gene matches: 9. Germline-derived CDR1 and CDR2 are SGHAT and FQNNGV. CDR3 nucleotides: TGTGCCAGCAGCACTCTCCTCGGGACTAGCGGCTACAATGAGCAGTTCTTC. It is translated as CASSTLLGTSGYNEQFF.

This clonotype was counted only a few times. This sequence joins TRBV29-1 and TRBJ2-1; 11 nucleotides align to TRBD1. The CDR3 totals 14 residues. V gave up 8 bases and J gave up 9 bases; unmatched junction bases: 12. Germline assignment: CDR1 SQVTM and CDR2 ANQGSEA. As DNA, the CDR3 is TGCAGCATCCGCCCCGGGACAGGGGGTGCTGAGCAGTTCTTC. Translation gives CSIRPGTGGAEQFF.

The rearrangement uses TRBV5-1 and TRBJ2-3; maybe TRBD1 (6 bases). V was pared by 4 bases and J by 5 bases, with 17 bases between. There are 15 residues in the CDR3. Germline CDR1 reads SGHRS; CDR2 reads YFSETQ. CDR3 residues: CASSREGGLGDTQYF. CDR3 DNA: TGCGCCAGCAGCCGTGAAGGGGGTTTAGGAGATACGCAGTATTTT. Full variable domain (missing parts from reference TRBV5-1 and TRBJ2-3): KAGVTQTPRYLIKTRGQQVTLSCSPISGHRSVSWYQQTPGQGLQFLFEYFSETQRNKGNFPGRFSGRQFSNSRSEMNVSTLELGDSALYLCASSREGGLGDTQYFGPGTRLTVL.

The chain is built from TRBV6-1 and TRBJ2-5; D remains ambiguous. V was clipped by 2 bases and J by 9 bases, with 16 bases between them. The CDR3 loop spans 14 amino acids. Germline CDR1 and CDR2: MNHNS and SASEGT. CDR3 DNA sequence: TGTGCCAGCAGTGAACCTTCTCTTCAAGCGTCCCAGTACTTC. This translates into CASSEPSLQASQYF.

This clonotype was observed a single time. The V and J genes are TRBV19 and TRBJ2-7, with D possibly being TRBD2 (5 bases). Germline loops: CDR1 LNHDA, CDR2 SQIVND (reference sequence). V lost 3 bases and J 5 bases, leaving 11 bases between the germline ends. The CDR3 runs 13 residues. CDR3 loop: CASSIRLADEQYF. In DNA form, the CDR3 reads TGTGCCAGTAGTATCAGGCTAGCCGACGAGCAGTACTTC.

This clonotype was counted only a few times. This chain uses TRBV6-6 with TRBJ2-7, with TRBD1 identical over 9 bases. There are 14 residues in the CDR3. J lost 2 bases, V lost 3 bases, and 2 bases had no gene match. Germline V lookup: CDR1 MNHNY, CDR2 SVGAGI (reference sequence). The CDR3 bases are TGTGCCAGCAGTTATGGGACAGGGACCTACGAGCAGTACTTC. It translates to CASSYGTGTYEQYF.

This clonotype has only a few counts. The CDR3 loop is CSATTDGPSSGNTIYF. The CDR3 DNA sequence: TGCAGTGCTACCACGGACGGCCCGAGCTCTGGAAACACCATATATTTT. The V gene is TRBV20-1, the J gene TRBJ1-3; the D is unclear. Germline V gene data show CDR1 as DFQATT and CDR2 as SNEGSKA (reference sequence). Trimming took off 4 bases at V and 0 bases at J, with 16 bases between the two ends. This CDR3 comprises 16 residues.

This clonotype was picked up a small number of times. The rearrangement joins TRBV29-1 to TRBJ2-5; 9 nucleotides agree with TRBD1. The CDR3 has 12 amino acids. The V segment lost 7 bases and the J segment 3 bases; nucleotides outside the gene matches: 3. Germline values: CDR1 SQVTM, CDR2 ANQGSEA. The CDR3 nucleotides are TGCAGCGGTACAGGGGGCGAAGAGACCCAGTACTTC. Protein sequence: CSGTGGEETQYF. The whole variable domain, remainder taken from reference TRBV29-1 and TRBJ2-5, is SAVISQKPSRDICQRGTSLTIQCQVDSQVTMMFWYRQQPGQSLTLIATANQGSEATYESGFVIDKFPISRPNLTFSTLTVSNMSPEDSSIYLCSGTGGEETQYFGPGTRLLVL.

The gene calls are TRBV28 and TRBJ1-4; no firm D call. Germline V gene data show CDR1 as MDHEN and CDR2 as SYDVKM. Trimming cost V 2 bases and J 3 bases, with 10 bases left between them. The length of the CDR3 is 15 residues. The CDR3 sequence is CASSLLLTANEKLFF. DNA of the CDR3: TGTGCCAGCAGTTTACTCCTCACAGCTAATGAAAAACTGTTTTTT.

This clonotype occurred a few times. The chain recombines TRBV20-1 with TRBJ2-3; 11 bases fit TRBD2. CDR3 size: 15 residues. CDR1 and CDR2 from the germline V gene are DFQATT and SNEGSKA (reference sequence). V lost 5 bases and J lost 2; bases outside the gene matches: 6. The CDR3 region has the DNA TGCAGTGCTGCAAGGACTAGCGGGCCCACAGATACGCAGTATTTT. As protein: CSAARTSGPTDTQYF.

This clonotype was recorded a few times. The chain is built from TRBV5-6 and TRBJ2-1, with 13 positions matching TRBD2. The germline V gene encodes CDR1 SGHDT and CDR2 YYEEEE. After removal of 0 bases from V and 2 bases from J, the junction contained 8 bases not matched to a gene. This CDR3 has 19 residues. The CDR3, as DNA: TGTGCCAGCAGCTTGGGGACTAGCGGGAGTTGGACACCCTACAATGAGCAGTTCTTC. It specifies CASSLGTSGSWTPYNEQFF.

This clonotype was found many times. This chain connects TRBV3-1 to TRBJ2-5; 9 bases agree with TRBD1. V dropped 4 bases and J dropped 4; count of bases not matched to a gene: 7. Germline V gene sequence: CDR1 LGHDT, CDR2 YNNKEL (reference sequence). This CDR3 contains 15 residues. DNA of the CDR3: TGTGCCAGCAGCCTCGTCGGGACAGGGTTAGAGACCCAGTACTTC. It translates to CASSLVGTGLETQYF.

This clonotype was observed at least ten times. At one end, the junction sequence differs from germline, possibly due to a read error. This chain joins TRBV5-1 and TRBJ2-1; possibly TRBD1 for D (6 bases). The length of the CDR3 is 15 residues. Germline V gene sequence: CDR1 SGHRS, CDR2 YFSETQ. This chain's CDR3 is CASSSPGQGYNEQFF. CDR3 coding DNA: TGTGCCAGCAGTTCCCCGGGACAAGGCTACAATGAGCAGTTCTTC.

The V and J genes are TRBV20-1 and TRBJ1-1; the D gene is possibly TRBD1 (5 bases). The CDR3 covers 15 residues. Trimming removed 4 bases at V and 1 base at J, with 16 bases between. Germline V gives CDR1 DFQATT, CDR2 SNEGSKA (reference sequence). The CDR3, as DNA: TGCAGTGCTAACCGGGACCGATTAAAGAACACTGAAGCTTTCTTT. As protein: CSANRDRLKNTEAFF.

V and J are TRBV7-9 and TRBJ2-5; 13 bases are shared with TRBD2. CDR1 and CDR2 from the germline V gene are SEHNR and FQNEAQ (reference sequence). Losses at the gene ends were 2 bases for V and 5 bases for J; bases not matched to a gene: 5. The CDR3 loop spans 16 amino acids. CDR3 in amino acids: CASSLRTSGSRETQYF. DNA for the CDR3: TGTGCCAGCAGCTTAAGGACTAGCGGGAGCAGGGAGACCCAGTACTTC.

This clonotype was picked up a small number of times. This chain uses TRBV11-2 with TRBJ1-1, with 8 bases that match TRBD1. V was pared by 4 bases and J by 4 bases, with 5 bases of the junction left unmatched. The CDR3 length is 14 residues. In germline, CDR1 is SGHAT, CDR2 FQNNGV. Here the CDR3 reads CASSSQGASTEAFF. The DNA of the CDR3 is TGTGCCAGCAGCTCCCAGGGGGCTAGCACTGAAGCTTTCTTT.